The 32 T cell receptor beta chains below come from one sample, sequenced in a study of post-analysis software for immune sequencing data. General study findings and limits: Controls showed lower frequencies than patients for roughly five TRBV segments, and TRBV5-6, TRBV5-1 and TRBV20-1 were among these.

Antigens for these TCRs are unknown. Prepared libraries of TCR beta cDNA carried unique molecular identifiers. One entry per CDR3 protein results from TCRdb running MiXCR on the PCR reads. The sample consists of about 540,000 distinct CDR3 sequences, less than 40% of them appearing once. Source material: blood. These receptors all come from a girl aged 2-17 years with multiple sclerosis.

This rearrangement joins TRBV6-4 to TRBJ2-1, with TRBD1 identical over 11 bases. The germline CDR1 and CDR2 sequences are MRHNA and SNTAGT. The CDR3 spans 16 residues. Trimming took 4 bases from V and 2 from J; bases not matched to a gene: 4. Here the CDR3 reads CASSARDRGAYNEQFF. In nucleotides, the CDR3 is TGTGCCAGCAGTGCCCGGGACAGGGGGGCCTACAATGAGCAGTTCTTC.

The rearrangement joins TRBV29-1 to TRBJ2-1; TRBD2 matches 8 bases. Germline loops: CDR1 SQVTM, CDR2 ANQGSEA. J gave up 7 bases and V 5 bases, and 13 bases lay outside the gene matches. The CDR3 is made up of 15 amino acids. CDR3 DNA sequence: TGCAGCGTTCGTTACCCCGGGGGGGGCAAAAATGAGCAGTTCTTC. Its protein product is CSVRYPGGGKNEQFF.

This clonotype was counted a few times. This chain joins TRBV12-3 or TRBV12-4 and TRBJ2-5; D perhaps matches TRBD1 (5 bases). The V and J ends lost 6 bases and 2 bases respectively, with 13 bases between them. This CDR3 comprises 14 residues. CDR3 coding DNA: TGTGCCAGCAGCCAATGGGGCCATCAAGAGACCCAGTACTTC. This gives the protein CASSQWGHQETQYF.

The chain joins TRBV11-2 to TRBJ2-3; 11 bases agree with TRBD2. The CDR3 sequence is 20 residues long. V was clipped by 5 bases and J by 2 bases; unmatched bases: 18. The germline V gene has CDR1 SGHAT and CDR2 FQNNGV. Written as DNA, the CDR3 is TGTGCCAGCAGCATATACCGATCTAGCGGGGGGCCCCCTCCCACAGATACGCAGTATTTT. As protein: CASSIYRSSGGPPPTDTQYF.

The CDR3 region has the DNA TGTGCCAGCAGACTACCCCGGACTAGCGGGGGGGCCACAGATACGCAGTATTTT. Its protein product is CASRLPRTSGGATDTQYF. V usage is TRBV28 and J usage is TRBJ2-3, with 15 bases matching TRBD2. Losses at the gene ends were 6 bases for V and 2 bases for J; bases not matched to a gene: 9. The germline V gene has CDR1 MDHEN and CDR2 SYDVKM. This CDR3 spans 18 amino acids. Full variable domain (remainder filled in from reference TRBV28 and TRBJ2-3): DVKVTQSSRYLVKRTGEKVFLECVQDMDHENMFWYRQDPGLGLRLIYFSYDVKMKEKGDIPEGYSVSREKKERFSLILESASTNQTSMYLCASRLPRTSGGATDTQYFGPGTRLTVL.

The chain employs TRBV10-3 and TRBJ1-1, with a possible D match to TRBD1 (5 bases). V was pared by 8 bases and J by 11 bases, with 21 bases between. The germline CDR1 and CDR2 sequences are ENHRY and SYGVKD. CDR3 length equals 13 residues. In nucleotides, the CDR3 is TGTGCCATCGGCGCGGGTACGGGGGTAGACGCTTTCTTT. Its translation: CAIGAGTGVDAFF.

In its sample, this clonotype was seen a few times. The V gene is TRBV2, the J gene TRBJ2-6; D possibly uses TRBD1 or TRBD2 (5 bases each). V lost 6 bases and J lost 4, with 22 bases in between. This CDR3 spans 18 amino acids. Germline loops: CDR1 SNHLY, CDR2 FYNNEI. CDR3 region: CASRPGEGIKAGANVLTF. The CDR3 DNA is TGTGCCAGCAGGCCCGGAGAGGGGATTAAGGCGGGGGCCAACGTCCTGACTTTC.

This chain connects TRBV6-5 to TRBJ1-4; 9 nucleotides agree with TRBD1. Germline V gene lookup returns CDR1 MNHEY and CDR2 SVGAGI. V lost 5 bases to trimming and J lost 0 bases; unmatched junction nucleotides: 7. The CDR3 length is 17 residues. The CDR3 DNA sequence: TGTGCCAGCAGTCTACAGGGGGCCCACGCAACTAATGAAAAACTGTTTTTT. It codes for CASSLQGAHATNEKLFF.

CDR3 in DNA: TGCGCCAGCAGCTCAACCTTTGCGGATACGCAGTATTTT. Residues: CASSSTFADTQYF. This rearrangement joins TRBV5-1 to TRBJ2-3; D is undetermined. This CDR3 is 13 amino acids long. The V and J ends lost 3 bases and 6 bases respectively, with 11 bases between them. CDR1 and CDR2 (germline): SGHRS, YFSETQ.

A note on this clonotype: Given a much more abundant clone one base away, this may be a read error. V usage is TRBV7-3 and J usage is TRBJ2-5, with D uncertain. The CDR3 sequence is 13 residues long. Germline V lookup: CDR1 SGHTA, CDR2 FQGTGA. The CDR3 DNA reads TGTGCCAGCAGCTTAGCCCCACAAGAGATCCAGTACTTC. This encodes CASSLAPQEIQYF.

A few counts support this clonotype. V is TRBV5-1 and J is TRBJ1-2, with D possibly matching TRBD1 (6 bases). Germline V gene data show CDR1 as SGHRS and CDR2 as YFSETQ. Trimming took 3 bases from V and 6 from J, leaving 15 bases between them. CDR3 length: 14 amino acids. The CDR3 coding sequence is TGCGCCAGCAGCTCTGGCTCAGGGGCTGATGGCTACACCTTC. Protein: CASSSGSGADGYTF.

The genes are TRBV20-1 and TRBJ2-3; D not resolved. CDR3 size: 10 residues. V was clipped by 6 bases and J by 10 bases, with 11 bases between them. Germline V lookup: CDR1 DFQATT, CDR2 SNEGSKA (reference sequence). CDR3 DNA sequence: TGCAGTGCGCGGTACGGTTCGCAGTATTTT. It encodes CSARYGSQYF.

This clonotype came up a few times. V gene TRBV13 combines with J gene TRBJ2-1, with D perhaps being TRBD1 or TRBD2 (5 bases each). Germline CDR1 reads PRHDT; CDR2 reads FYEKMQ (reference sequence). The germline V and J ends were trimmed by 5 bases and 6 bases, with 23 bases remaining between them. This CDR3 spans 17 amino acids. CDR3 in amino acids: CASSLHGAVGDSNEQFF. The CDR3 nucleotides read TGTGCCAGCAGCCTCCACGGAGCAGTGGGGGATAGCAATGAGCAGTTCTTC.

This clonotype was detected ten times or more. The chain uses TRBV18 and TRBJ2-5; D may match TRBD1 or TRBD2 (5 bases each). Trimming stripped 0 bases from V and 2 bases from J, with 7 bases between. CDR3 size: 14 residues. The germline CDR1 and CDR2 sequences are KGHSH and LQKENI. As DNA, the CDR3 is TGTGCCAGCTCACCACCGGGGGTTCAAGAGACCCAGTACTTC. This sequence encodes CASSPPGVQETQYF.

This clonotype was found a few times. The rearrangement joins TRBV6-4 to TRBJ2-1; 10 positions agree with TRBD2. CDR1 and CDR2 (germline): MRHNA, SNTAGT. V dropped 4 bases and J dropped 0; count of bases not matched to a gene: 3. This CDR3 is 16 amino acids long. In nucleotides, the CDR3 is TGTGCCAGCAGTGTCCTAGCGGGGGACTCCTACAATGAGCAGTTCTTC. Its translation: CASSVLAGDSYNEQFF.

The V and J genes are TRBV10-3 and TRBJ2-5; TRBD1 aligns across 7 bases. The CDR3 has 15 amino acids. Germline V gene sequence: CDR1 ENHRY, CDR2 SYGVKD. The V gene end was trimmed by 5 bases and the J gene end by 5 bases; junction bases not matched to a gene: 11. The CDR3: CAISPSEGARETQYF. The CDR3 DNA is TGTGCCATCAGTCCCTCCGAGGGGGCGAGGGAGACCCAGTACTTC.

The chain links TRBV5-1 to TRBJ1-4; unclear D gene. V shed 4 bases and J shed 7 bases, with 14 bases lying between them. CDR1 SGHRS and CDR2 YFSETQ come from the germline V gene. The CDR3 extends over 14 amino acids. CDR3 nucleotides: TGCGCCAGCAGCCAACGAACGGGAGCTGAAAAACTGTTTTTT. Its protein is CASSQRTGAEKLFF.

This clonotype was counted between two and nine times. The chain has TRBV5-1 and TRBJ2-5, with D maybe TRBD2 (5 bases). Trimming stripped 7 bases from V and 0 bases from J, with 19 bases between. The germline gives CDR1 SGHRS, CDR2 YFSETQ. The CDR3 is 16 amino acids. The CDR3 sequence is CASHWTYEQYQETQYF. CDR3 in DNA: TGCGCCAGCCATTGGACTTACGAACAATACCAAGAGACCCAGTACTTC.

This rearrangement joins TRBV7-3 to TRBJ2-3; 9 bases match TRBD2. CDR1 SGHTA and CDR2 FQGTGA come from the germline V gene. The CDR3 runs 18 residues. Trimming at V came to 0 bases and at J to 4 bases, leaving 11 bases not matched to a gene. CDR3 sequence: CASSLTGTSRAMSDTQYF. In DNA form, the CDR3 reads TGTGCCAGCAGCTTAACGGGGACTAGCCGTGCAATGTCAGATACGCAGTATTTT.

V gene TRBV28 combines with J gene TRBJ2-7; TRBD1 matches 8 bases. V was pared by 5 bases and J by 7 bases, with 10 bases of the junction left unmatched. The CDR3 has 14 amino acids. Germline V gene lookup returns CDR1 MDHEN and CDR2 SYDVKM. CDR3: CASSLIQGAREQYF. The CDR3 DNA reads TGTGCCAGCAGTCTAATTCAGGGGGCGCGGGAGCAGTACTTC.

This clonotype was observed a handful of times. The chain recombines TRBV6-1 with TRBJ2-1; 7 bases match TRBD2. The CDR3 runs 15 residues. Germline V lookup: CDR1 MNHNS, CDR2 SASEGT. V shed 1 base, J shed 10 bases, and the junction held 10 bases outside the gene matches. DNA of the CDR3: TGTGCCAGCAGTGAAGGGGGGGGGTGGTTAAGGGAGCAGTTCTTC. Protein sequence: CASSEGGGWLREQFF.

This clonotype was detected only a few times. The V gene is TRBV12-3 or TRBV12-4, the J gene TRBJ1-5, with D maybe TRBD1 (5 bases). The V end was cut by 7 bases, the J end by 6 bases, with 16 bases between. The length of the CDR3 is 14 residues. As DNA, the CDR3 is TGTGCCAGCACCTTCGGGGGTATGTCTCAGCCCCAGCATTTT. This sequence encodes CASTFGGMSQPQHF.

This clonotype came up a few times. The rearrangement uses TRBV29-1 and TRBJ2-5; D may be TRBD2 (6 bases). CDR1 and CDR2 from the germline V gene are SQVTM and ANQGSEA. The CDR3 extends over 15 amino acids. With 7 bases removed from V and 0 bases from J, the gap between germline ends came to 18 bases. In DNA form, the CDR3 reads TGCAGCGCACCCACAGCGGGCGAGTACCAAGAGACCCAGTACTTC. This gives the protein CSAPTAGEYQETQYF.

In this sample, this clonotype turned up a few times. The chain has TRBV7-8 and TRBJ2-5; possible D gene TRBD2, 7 bases. Germline V gives CDR1 SGHVS, CDR2 FQNEAQ. V was shortened by 5 bases and J by 4 bases, with 17 bases between the two germline ends. The CDR3 loop spans 15 amino acids. CDR3 protein: CASSQRGARGETQYF. DNA for the CDR3: TGTGCCAGCAGCCAACGGGGGGCGAGGGGAGAGACCCAGTACTTC.

The rearrangement links TRBV15 to TRBJ1-5; no clear D. CDR3 length: 14 amino acids. V was trimmed by 3 bases and J by 8 bases, leaving 14 bases between them. CDR1 and CDR2 (germline): LNHNV, YYDKDF (reference sequence). The CDR3 DNA reads as TGTGCCACCAGCAGGGGCCAGGTAGGTGAGCCCCAGCATTTT. As protein: CATSRGQVGEPQHF.

This clonotype was counted at least ten times. The chain uses TRBV29-1 and TRBJ2-7, with no clear D. The V gene's germline CDR1 is SQVTM and CDR2 ANQGSEA. This CDR3 comprises 11 residues. V lost 4 bases and J lost 3, with 7 bases in between. The CDR3 here is CSVGLDYEQYF. For the CDR3, the DNA is TGCAGCGTTGGACTCGACTACGAGCAGTACTTC.

This clonotype was found a few times. The genes are TRBV7-9 and TRBJ2-5, with a weak D call TRBD1 (7 bases). Germline-derived CDR1 and CDR2 are SEHNR and FQNEAQ (reference sequence). Trimming stripped 5 bases from V and 3 bases from J, with 16 bases between. The CDR3 covers 15 residues. In nucleotides, the CDR3 is TGTGCCAGCAGCCCCCGGGGCAGGGGGGAAGAGACCCAGTACTTC. It codes for CASSPRGRGEETQYF.

In its sample, this clonotype was seen many times. V and J are TRBV10-3 and TRBJ2-5; 10 bases map to TRBD1. V was pared by 3 bases and J by 4 bases, with 5 bases of the junction left unmatched. The CDR3 spans 15 residues. Germline CDR1 is ENHRY and CDR2 is SYGVKD. The chain's CDR3 is CAISEWDRGTETQYF. The CDR3, as DNA: TGTGCCATCAGTGAATGGGACAGGGGTACAGAGACCCAGTACTTC.

The chain employs TRBV7-2 and TRBJ1-5, with 7 bases matching TRBD1. V shed 5 bases and J 3 bases; nucleotides not matched to a gene: 7. The CDR3 loop spans 15 amino acids. Germline lookup yields CDR1 SGHTA and CDR2 FQGNSA. The CDR3 is CASSPRTGYNQPQHF. CDR3 DNA: TGTGCCAGCAGCCCTAGGACAGGTTACAATCAGCCCCAGCATTTT.

The chain combines TRBV2 with TRBJ2-1; 7 nucleotides match TRBD2. In germline, CDR1 is SNHLY, CDR2 FYNNEI. V trimming: 8 bases; J trimming: 6 bases; junction bases outside the gene matches: 13. This CDR3 has 15 residues. The CDR3 here is CASRLGREGVNEQFF. CDR3 nucleotides: TGTGCCAGCCGTTTGGGCAGGGAGGGTGTCAATGAGCAGTTCTTC.

The chain carries TRBV20-1 and TRBJ2-1; 7 bases fit TRBD2. The CDR3 length is 15 residues. V lost 5 bases to trimming and J lost 12 bases; unmatched junction nucleotides: 19. Germline V gene sequence: CDR1 DFQATT, CDR2 SNEGSKA (reference sequence). The CDR3 spells CSAPGRGGVGGTQFF. CDR3 nucleotide sequence: TGCAGTGCTCCCGGGCGGGGAGGGGTCGGGGGTACGCAGTTCTTC.

CDR3 sequence reads: CASSEGTASQETQYF. CDR3 coding DNA: TGTGCCAGCAGTGAGGGGACAGCATCCCAAGAGACCCAGTACTTC. This chain connects TRBV6-1 to TRBJ2-5; the match to TRBD1 covers 7 bases. In germline, CDR1 is MNHNS, CDR2 SASEGT. The CDR3 runs 15 residues. Trimming cost V 3 bases and J 1 base; bases outside gene matches: 5.